This T cell receptor beta chain derives from a study of Ad26.COV2.S vaccination and SARS-CoV-2 variants. About the study: The authors gave Ad26.COV2.S intramuscularly, either once or twice 56 days apart. Study observations and caveats: Vaccine recipients and placebo recipients showed similar non-spike TCR breadth.

Measured with immunoSEQ multiplex PCR; TCRdb has only the in-frame clones, and not every one. This table holds about 320,000 clones, 85% to 90% found once. CDR3 length: 16 residues. Trimming stripped 1 base from V and 0 bases from J, with 11 bases between. From germline, CDR1 is SGHNT and CDR2 YYREEE (reference sequence). Treatment noted: roughly 18 received Ad26.COV2.S at low or high dose, single or two shots; about 5 received placebo; per-sample allocation not given. Sampling occurred on day 63 after the first vaccine or placebo injection. An 18-55-year-old adult in Boston served as donor. Wuhan-strain SARS-CoV-2 spike was expressed by the Ad26 vector that made up the vaccine. To note about this clone: Its specificity is not known.

Sequences were derived from peripheral blood, sampled in a trial of Ad26.COV2.S vaccine versus placebo. This TCR derives from a person aged 18-60 years who received the Ad26.COV2.S COVID-19 vaccine or a placebo. The chain is built from TRBV5-4 and TRBJ2-1; D not resolved. For the CDR3, the DNA is TGTGCCAGCAGCTTGCTTTTGGAAAGCTCCTACAATGAGCAGTTCTTC. Translation gives CASSLLLESSYNEQFF.